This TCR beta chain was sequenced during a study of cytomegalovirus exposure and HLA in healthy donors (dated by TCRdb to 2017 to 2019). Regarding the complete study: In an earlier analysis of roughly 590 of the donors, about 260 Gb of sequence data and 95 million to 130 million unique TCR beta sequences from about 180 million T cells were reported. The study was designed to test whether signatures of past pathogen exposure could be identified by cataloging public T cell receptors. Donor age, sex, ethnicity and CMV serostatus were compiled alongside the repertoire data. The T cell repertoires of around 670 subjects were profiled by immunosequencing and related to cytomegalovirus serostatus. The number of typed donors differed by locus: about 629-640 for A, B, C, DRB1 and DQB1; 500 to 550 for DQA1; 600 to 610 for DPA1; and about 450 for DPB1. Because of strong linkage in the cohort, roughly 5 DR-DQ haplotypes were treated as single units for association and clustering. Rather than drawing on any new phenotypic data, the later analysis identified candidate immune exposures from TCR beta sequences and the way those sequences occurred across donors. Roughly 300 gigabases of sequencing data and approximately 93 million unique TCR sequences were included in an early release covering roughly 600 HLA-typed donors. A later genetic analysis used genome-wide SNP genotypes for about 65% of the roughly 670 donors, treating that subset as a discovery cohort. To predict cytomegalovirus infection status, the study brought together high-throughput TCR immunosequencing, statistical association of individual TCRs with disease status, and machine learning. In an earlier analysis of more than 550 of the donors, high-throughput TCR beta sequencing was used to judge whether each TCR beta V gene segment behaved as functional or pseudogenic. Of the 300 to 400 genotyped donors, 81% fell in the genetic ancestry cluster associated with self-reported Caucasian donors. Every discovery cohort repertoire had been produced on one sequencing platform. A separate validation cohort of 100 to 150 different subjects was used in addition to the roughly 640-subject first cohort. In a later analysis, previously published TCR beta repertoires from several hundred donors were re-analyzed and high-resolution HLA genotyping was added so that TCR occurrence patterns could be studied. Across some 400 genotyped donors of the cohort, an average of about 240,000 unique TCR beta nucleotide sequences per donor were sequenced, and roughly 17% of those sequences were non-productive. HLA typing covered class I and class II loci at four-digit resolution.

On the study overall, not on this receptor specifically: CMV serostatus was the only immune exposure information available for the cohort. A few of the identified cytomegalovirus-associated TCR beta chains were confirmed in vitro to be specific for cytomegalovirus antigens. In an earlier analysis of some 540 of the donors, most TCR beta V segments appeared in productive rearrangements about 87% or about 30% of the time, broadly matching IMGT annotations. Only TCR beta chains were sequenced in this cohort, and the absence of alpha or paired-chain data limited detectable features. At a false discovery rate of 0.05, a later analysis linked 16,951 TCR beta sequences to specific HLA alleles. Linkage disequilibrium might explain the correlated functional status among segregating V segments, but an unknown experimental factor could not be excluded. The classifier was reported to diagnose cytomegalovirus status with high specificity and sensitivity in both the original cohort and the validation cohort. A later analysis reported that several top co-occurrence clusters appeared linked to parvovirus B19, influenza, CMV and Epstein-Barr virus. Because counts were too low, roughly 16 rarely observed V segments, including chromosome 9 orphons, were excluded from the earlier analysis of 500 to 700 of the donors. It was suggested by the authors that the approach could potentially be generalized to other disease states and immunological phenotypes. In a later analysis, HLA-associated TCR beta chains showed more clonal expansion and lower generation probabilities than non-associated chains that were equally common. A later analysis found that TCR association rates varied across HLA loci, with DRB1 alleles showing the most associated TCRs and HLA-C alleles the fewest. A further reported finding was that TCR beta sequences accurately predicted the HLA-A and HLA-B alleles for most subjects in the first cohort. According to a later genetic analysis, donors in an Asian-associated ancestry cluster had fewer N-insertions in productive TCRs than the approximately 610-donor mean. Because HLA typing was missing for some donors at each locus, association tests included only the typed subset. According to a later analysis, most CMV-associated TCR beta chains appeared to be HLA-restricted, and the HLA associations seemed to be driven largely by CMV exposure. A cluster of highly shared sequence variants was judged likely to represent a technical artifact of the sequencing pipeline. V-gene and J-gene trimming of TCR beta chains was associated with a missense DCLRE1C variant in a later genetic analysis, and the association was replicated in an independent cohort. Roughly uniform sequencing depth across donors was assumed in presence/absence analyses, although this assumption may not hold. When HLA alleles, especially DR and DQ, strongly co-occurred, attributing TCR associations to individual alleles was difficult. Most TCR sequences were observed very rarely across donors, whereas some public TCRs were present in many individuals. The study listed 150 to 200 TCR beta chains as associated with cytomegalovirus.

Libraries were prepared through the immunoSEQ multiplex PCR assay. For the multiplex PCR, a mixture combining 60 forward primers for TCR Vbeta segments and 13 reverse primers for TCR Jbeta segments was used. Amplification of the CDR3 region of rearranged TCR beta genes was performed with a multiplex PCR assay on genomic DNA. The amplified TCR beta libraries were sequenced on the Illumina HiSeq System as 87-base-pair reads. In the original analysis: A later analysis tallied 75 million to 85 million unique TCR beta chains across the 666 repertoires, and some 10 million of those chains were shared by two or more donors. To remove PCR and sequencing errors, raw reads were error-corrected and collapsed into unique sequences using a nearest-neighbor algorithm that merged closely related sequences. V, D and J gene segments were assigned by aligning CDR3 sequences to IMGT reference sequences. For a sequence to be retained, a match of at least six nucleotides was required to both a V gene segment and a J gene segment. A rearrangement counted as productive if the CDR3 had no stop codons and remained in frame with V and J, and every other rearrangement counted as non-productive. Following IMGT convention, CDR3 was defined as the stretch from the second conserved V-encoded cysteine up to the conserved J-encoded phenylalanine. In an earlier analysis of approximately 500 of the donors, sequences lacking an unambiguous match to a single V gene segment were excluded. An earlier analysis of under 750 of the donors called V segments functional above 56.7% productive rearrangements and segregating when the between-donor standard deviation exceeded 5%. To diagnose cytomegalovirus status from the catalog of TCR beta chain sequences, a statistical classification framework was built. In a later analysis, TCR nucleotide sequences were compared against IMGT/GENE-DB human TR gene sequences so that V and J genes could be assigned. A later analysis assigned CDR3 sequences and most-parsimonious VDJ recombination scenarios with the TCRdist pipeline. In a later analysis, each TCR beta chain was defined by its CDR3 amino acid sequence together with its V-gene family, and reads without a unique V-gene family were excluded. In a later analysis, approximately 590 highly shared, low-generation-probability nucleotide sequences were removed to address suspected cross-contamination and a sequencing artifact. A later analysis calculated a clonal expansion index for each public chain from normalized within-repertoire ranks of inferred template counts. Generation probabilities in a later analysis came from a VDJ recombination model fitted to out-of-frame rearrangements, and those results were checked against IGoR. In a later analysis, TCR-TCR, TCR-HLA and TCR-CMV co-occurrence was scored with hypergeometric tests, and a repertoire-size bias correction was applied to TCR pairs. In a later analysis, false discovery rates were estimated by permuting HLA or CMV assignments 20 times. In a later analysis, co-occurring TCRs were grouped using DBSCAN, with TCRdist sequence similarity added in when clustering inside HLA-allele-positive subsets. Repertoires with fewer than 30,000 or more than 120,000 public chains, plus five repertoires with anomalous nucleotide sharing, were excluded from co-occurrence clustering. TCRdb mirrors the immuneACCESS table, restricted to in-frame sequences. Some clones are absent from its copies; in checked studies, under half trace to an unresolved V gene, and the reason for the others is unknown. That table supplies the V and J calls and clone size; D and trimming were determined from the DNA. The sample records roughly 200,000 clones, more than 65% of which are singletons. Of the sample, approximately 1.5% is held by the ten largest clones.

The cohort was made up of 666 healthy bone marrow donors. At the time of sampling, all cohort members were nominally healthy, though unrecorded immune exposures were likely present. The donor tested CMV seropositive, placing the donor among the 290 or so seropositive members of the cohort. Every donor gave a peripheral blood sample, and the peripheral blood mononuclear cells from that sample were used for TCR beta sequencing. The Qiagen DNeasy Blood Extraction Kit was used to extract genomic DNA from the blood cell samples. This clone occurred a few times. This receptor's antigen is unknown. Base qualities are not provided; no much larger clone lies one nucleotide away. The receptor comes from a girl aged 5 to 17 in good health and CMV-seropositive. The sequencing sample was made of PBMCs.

The bases are TGTGCCAGCAGCCCGGGACTTAATGAAAAACTGTTTTTT. Translated, this gives CASSPGLNEKLFF. The receptor chain draws on TRBV13 and TRBJ1-4; a weak D assignment points to TRBD1 (5 bases agree). From its cysteine to its phenylalanine, the CDR3 spans 13 amino acids. Only the CDR3 portion is preserved as DNA: 39 bases, with reading frame beginning at the first base. CDR1 PRHDT and CDR2 FYEKMQ were looked up in the germline V gene (reference sequence). The V and J ends are trimmed by 5 bases and 4 bases, leaving 8 bases between them.